This TCR beta chain was sequenced during a study of human CD8 memory T cell subsets. Findings and limits, study-wide: Similar levels of high diversity, measured as normalized Shannon-Wiener diversity, were found in stem-like memory and precursor exhausted T cells, which was not the case for effector memory cells. Stem-like memory T cells and precursor exhausted T cells had repertoires that overlapped very little.

To note about this clonotype: The antigen is undetermined.

Generation of TCR beta libraries used UMI-labeled 5' RACE. Reprocessing the 5' RACE reads, TCRdb reports a single entry for every CDR3 protein and omits DNA. The listing records thousands of distinct CDR3 sequences. Germline V gene data show CDR1 as MNHEY and CDR2 as SMNVEV (reference sequence). This CDR3 is 14 amino acids long. The authors defined TPEX cells as CCR7+ PD-1+ TIGIT+ early memory CD8+ T cells carrying exhausted-like traits. Healthy-donor buffy coats yielded the PBMC. Each subset gave duplicate vials of 150,000 sorted CD8+ T cells for RNA. The sequence derives from a human donor in good health. The sequenced sample consisted of CD8+ T cells from PBMCs. This sequence joins TRBV27 and TRBJ2-3. The CDR3 spells CASSPSTAGDTQYF.